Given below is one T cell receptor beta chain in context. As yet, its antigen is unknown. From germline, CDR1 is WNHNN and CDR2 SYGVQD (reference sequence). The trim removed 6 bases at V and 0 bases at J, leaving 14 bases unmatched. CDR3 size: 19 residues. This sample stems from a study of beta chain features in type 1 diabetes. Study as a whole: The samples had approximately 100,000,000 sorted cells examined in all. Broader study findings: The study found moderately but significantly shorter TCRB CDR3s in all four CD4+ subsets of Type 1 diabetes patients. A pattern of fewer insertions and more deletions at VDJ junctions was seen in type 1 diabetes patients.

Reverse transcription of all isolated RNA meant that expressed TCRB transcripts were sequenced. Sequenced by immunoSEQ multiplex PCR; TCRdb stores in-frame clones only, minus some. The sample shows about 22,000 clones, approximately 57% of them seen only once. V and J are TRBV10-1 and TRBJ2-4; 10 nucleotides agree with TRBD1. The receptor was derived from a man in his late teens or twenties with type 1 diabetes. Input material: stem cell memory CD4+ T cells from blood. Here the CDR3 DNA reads TGCGCCAGCAGACCCAGAACCGGACAGGGGGGATTAGCCAAAAACATTCAGTACTTC. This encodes CASRPRTGQGGLAKNIQYF.